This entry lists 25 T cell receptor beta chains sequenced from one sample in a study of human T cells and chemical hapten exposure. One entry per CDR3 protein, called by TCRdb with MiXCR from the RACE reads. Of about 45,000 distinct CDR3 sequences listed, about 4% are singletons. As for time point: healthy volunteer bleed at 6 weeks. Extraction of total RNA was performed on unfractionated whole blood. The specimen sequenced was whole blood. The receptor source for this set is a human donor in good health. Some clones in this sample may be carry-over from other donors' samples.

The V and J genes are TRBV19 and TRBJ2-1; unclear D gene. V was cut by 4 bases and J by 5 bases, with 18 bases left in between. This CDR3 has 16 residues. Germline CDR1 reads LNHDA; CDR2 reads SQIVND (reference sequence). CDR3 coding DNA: TGTGCCAGTAGTAGCCCCCGAACAGTGAGGAACAATGAGCAGTTCTTC. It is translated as CASSSPRTVRNNEQFF.

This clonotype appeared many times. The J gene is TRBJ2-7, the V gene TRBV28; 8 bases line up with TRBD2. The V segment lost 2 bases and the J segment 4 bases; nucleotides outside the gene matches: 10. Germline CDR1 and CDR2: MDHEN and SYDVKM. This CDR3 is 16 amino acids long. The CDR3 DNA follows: TGTGCCAGCAGTTTAACCCCGGCGGGGGGCGGGTACGAGCAGTACTTC. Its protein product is CASSLTPAGGGYEQYF.

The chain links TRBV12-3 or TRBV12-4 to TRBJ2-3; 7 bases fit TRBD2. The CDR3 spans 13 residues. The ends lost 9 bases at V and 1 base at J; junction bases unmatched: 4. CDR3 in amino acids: CASSGGGTDTQYF. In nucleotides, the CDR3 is TGTGCCAGTTCGGGAGGAGGCACAGATACGCAGTATTTT.

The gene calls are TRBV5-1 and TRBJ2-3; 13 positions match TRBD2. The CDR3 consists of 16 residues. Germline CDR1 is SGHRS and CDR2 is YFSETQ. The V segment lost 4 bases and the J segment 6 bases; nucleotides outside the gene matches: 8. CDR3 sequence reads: CASSRGLAGADDTQYF. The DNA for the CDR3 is TGCGCCAGCAGCCGCGGACTAGCGGGAGCTGACGATACGCAGTATTTT.

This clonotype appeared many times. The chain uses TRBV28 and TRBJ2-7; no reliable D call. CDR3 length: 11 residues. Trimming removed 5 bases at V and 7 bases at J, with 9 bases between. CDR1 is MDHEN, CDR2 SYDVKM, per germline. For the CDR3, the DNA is TGTGCCAGCAGTCCCATCGGGGAGCAGTACTTC. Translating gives CASSPIGEQYF.

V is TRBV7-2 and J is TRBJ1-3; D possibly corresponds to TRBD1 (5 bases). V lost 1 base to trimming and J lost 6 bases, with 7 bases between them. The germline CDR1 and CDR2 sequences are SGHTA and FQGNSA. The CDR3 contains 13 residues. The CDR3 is CASSLGGINTIYF. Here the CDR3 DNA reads TGTGCCAGCAGCTTAGGGGGGATAAACACCATATATTTT.

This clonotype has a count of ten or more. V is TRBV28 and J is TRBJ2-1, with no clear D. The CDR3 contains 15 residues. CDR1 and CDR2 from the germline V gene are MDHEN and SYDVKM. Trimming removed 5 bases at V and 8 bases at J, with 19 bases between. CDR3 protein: CASSPSGYSIDEQFF. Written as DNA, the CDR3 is TGTGCCAGCAGTCCGTCCGGGTATTCCATCGATGAGCAGTTCTTC.

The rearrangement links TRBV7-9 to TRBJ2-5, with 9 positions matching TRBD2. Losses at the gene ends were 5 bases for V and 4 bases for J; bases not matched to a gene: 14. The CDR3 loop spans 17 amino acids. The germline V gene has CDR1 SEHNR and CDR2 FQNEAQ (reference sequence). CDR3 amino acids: CASSPPGAGGSRETQYF. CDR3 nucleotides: TGTGCCAGCAGCCCCCCAGGGGCGGGAGGGTCCCGAGAGACCCAGTACTTC.

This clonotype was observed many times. In nucleotides, the CDR3 is TGTGCCAGCAGTTCAGGACAGGGTGGGAAAAACACTGAAGCTTTCTTT. It is translated as CASSSGQGGKNTEAFF. The chain couples TRBV6-5 to TRBJ1-1, with 8 bases aligning to TRBD1. Germline-derived CDR1 and CDR2 are MNHEY and SVGAGI. With 4 bases clipped from V and 2 bases from J, the junction kept 9 bases outside the gene matches. The CDR3 is made up of 16 amino acids.

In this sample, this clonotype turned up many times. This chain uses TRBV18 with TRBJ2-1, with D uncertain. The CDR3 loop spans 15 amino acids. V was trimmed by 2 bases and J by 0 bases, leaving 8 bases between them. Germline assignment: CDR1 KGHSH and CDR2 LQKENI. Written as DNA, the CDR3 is TGTGCCAGCTCACCAACGGTTAGCTCCTACAATGAGCAGTTCTTC. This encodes CASSPTVSSYNEQFF. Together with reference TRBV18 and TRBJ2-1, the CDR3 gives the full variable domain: NAGVMQNPRHLVRRRGQEARLRCSPMKGHSHVYWYRQLPEEGLKFMVYLQKENIIDESGMPKERFSAEFPKEGPSILRIQQVVRGDSAAYFCASSPTVSSYNEQFFGPGTRLTVL.

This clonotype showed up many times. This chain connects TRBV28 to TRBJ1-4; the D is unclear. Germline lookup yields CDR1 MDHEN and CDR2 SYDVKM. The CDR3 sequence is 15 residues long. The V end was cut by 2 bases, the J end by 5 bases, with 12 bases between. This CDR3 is CASSLPQLGNEKLFF. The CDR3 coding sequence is TGTGCCAGCAGTTTACCGCAGTTGGGGAATGAAAAACTGTTTTTT.

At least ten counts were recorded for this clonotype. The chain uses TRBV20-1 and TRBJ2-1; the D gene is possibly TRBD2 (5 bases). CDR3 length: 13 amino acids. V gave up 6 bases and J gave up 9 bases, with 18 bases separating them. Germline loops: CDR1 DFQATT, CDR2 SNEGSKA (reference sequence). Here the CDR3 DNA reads TGCAGTGCGGACCCCGGAGGTGGTGGTGAGCAGTTCTTC. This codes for CSADPGGGGEQFF.

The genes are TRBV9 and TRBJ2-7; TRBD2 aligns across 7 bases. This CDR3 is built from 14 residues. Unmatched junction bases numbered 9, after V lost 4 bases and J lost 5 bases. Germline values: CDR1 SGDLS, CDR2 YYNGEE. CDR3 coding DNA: TGTGCCAGCAGCCCCGCCGGGACTACGGACGAGCAGTACTTC. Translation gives CASSPAGTTDEQYF.

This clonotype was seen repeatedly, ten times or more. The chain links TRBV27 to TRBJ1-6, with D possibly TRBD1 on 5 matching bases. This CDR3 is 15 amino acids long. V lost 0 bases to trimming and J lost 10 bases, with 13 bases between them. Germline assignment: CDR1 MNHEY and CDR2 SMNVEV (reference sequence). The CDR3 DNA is TGTGCCAGCAGTTTATCCGGGACGAGTAGATCACCCCTCCACTTT. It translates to CASSLSGTSRSPLHF.

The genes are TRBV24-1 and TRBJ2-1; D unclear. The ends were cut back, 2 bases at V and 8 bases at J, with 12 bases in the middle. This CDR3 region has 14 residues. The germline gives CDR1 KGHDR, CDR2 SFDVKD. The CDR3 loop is CATSDSSGTDEQFF. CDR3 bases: TGTGCCACCAGTGATTCATCAGGTACGGATGAGCAGTTCTTC.

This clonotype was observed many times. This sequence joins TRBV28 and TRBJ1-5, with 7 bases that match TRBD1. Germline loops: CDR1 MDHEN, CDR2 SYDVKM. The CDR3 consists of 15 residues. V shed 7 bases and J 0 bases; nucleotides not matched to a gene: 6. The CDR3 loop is CASNAQGGSNQPQHF. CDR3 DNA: TGTGCCAGCAACGCTCAGGGGGGTAGCAATCAGCCCCAGCATTTT.

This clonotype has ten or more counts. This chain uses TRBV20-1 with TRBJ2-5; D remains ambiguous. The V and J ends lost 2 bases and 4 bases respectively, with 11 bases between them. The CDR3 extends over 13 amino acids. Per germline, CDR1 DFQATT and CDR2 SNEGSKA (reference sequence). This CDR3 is CSARLGGAETQYF. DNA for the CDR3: TGCAGTGCTAGACTAGGTGGTGCAGAGACCCAGTACTTC.

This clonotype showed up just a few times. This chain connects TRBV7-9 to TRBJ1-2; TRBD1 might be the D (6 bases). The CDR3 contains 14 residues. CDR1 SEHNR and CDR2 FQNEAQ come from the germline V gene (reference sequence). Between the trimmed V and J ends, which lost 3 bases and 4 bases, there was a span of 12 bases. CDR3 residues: CASSFGGRSYGYTF. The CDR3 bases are TGTGCCAGCAGCTTTGGGGGGCGCAGCTATGGCTACACCTTC.

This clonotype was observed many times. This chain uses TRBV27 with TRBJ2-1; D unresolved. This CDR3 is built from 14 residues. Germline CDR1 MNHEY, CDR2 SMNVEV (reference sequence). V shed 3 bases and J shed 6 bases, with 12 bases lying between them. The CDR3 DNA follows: TGTGCCAGCAGTTTCGGTAGCCTCAGCAATGAGCAGTTCTTC. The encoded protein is CASSFGSLSNEQFF.

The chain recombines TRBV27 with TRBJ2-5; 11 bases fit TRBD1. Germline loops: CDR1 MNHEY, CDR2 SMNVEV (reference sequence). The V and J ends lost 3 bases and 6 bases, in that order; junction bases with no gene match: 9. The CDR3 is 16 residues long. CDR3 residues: CASSFWTGGAGQTQYF. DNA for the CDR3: TGTGCCAGCAGTTTCTGGACAGGGGGCGCGGGACAGACCCAGTACTTC.

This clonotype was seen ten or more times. CDR3 DNA: TGTGCCAGCAGCTTAAGCATACGGGATACGCAGTATTTT. Protein sequence: CASSLSIRDTQYF. This rearrangement joins TRBV11-2 to TRBJ2-3; no clear D. The CDR3 is 13 residues long. Germline CDR1 SGHAT, CDR2 FQNNGV. V lost 2 bases and J lost 6, with 9 bases in between.

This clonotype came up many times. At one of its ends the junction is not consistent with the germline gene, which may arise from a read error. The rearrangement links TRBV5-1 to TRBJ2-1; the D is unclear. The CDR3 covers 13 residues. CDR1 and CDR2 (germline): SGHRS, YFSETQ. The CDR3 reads CASSLRPDKEQFF. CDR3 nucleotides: TGCGCCAGCAGCTTGCGCCCAGACAAGGAGCAGTTCTTC.

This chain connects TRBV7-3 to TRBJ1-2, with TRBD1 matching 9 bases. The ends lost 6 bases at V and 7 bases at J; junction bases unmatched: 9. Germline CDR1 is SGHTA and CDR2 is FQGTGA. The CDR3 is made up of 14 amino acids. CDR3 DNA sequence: TGTGCCAGCAGTCCCGGACAGGGGAATGGTGGCTACACCTTC. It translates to CASSPGQGNGGYTF. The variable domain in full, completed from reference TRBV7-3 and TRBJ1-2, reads GAGVSQTPSNKVTEKGKYVELRCDPISGHTALYWYRQSLGQGPEFLIYFQGTGAADDSGLPNDRFFAVRPEGSVSTLKIQRTERGDSAVYLCASSPGQGNGGYTFGSGTRLTVV.

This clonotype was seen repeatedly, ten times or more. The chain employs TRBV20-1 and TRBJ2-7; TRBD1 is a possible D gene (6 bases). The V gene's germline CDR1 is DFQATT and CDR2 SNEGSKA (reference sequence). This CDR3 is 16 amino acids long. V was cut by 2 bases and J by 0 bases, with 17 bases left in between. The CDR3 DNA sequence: TGCAGTGCTAGAAACCAACAGGGTTTTAGCTCCTACGAGCAGTACTTC. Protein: CSARNQQGFSSYEQYF.

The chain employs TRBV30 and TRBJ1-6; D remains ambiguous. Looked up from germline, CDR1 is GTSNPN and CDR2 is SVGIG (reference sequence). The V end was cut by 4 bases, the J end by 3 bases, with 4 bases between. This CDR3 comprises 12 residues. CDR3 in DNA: TGTGCCTGGACAGTCTATAATTCACCCCTCCACTTT. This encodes CAWTVYNSPLHF. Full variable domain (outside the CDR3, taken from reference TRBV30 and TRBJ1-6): SQTIHQWPATLVQPVGSPLSLECTVEGTSNPNLYWYRQAAGRGLQLLFYSVGIGQISSEVPQNLSASRPQDRQFILSSKKLLLSDSGFYLCAWTVYNSPLHFGNGTRLTVT.